One sample yielded the 32 T cell receptor beta chains listed below, sequenced in a study of cytotoxic CD8 clonotypes in ibrutinib-treated CLL. Assay used: immunoSEQ multiplex PCR; TCRdb lists only in-frame clones, some missing. The data contain 150,000 or so clones, around 80% of them singletons. The sequencing here drew on PBMCs, taken after 12 months of ibrutinib treatment. The receptors shown here come from a human donor with chronic lymphocytic leukemia.

Only a few counts were recorded for this clone. This CDR3 reads CAIKRTSGSVETQYF. The CDR3 DNA sequence: TGTGCCATCAAACGGACTAGCGGGAGTGTGGAGACCCAGTACTTC. The chain uses TRBV10-3 and TRBJ2-5; 13 nucleotides align to TRBD2. Germline V CDR1 and CDR2: ENHRY, SYGVKD. The CDR3 spans 15 residues. Trimming took 7 bases from V and 5 from J; bases not matched to a gene: 7.

The genes are TRBV29-1 and TRBJ2-5, with 7 bases lining up with TRBD2. This CDR3 is 17 amino acids long. Trimming removed 0 bases from V and 2 bases from J; junction bases left unmatched: 12. Germline CDR1 and CDR2: SQVTM and ANQGSEA. Written as DNA, the CDR3 is TGCAGCGTTGAAGAAGGGAGTGGGACTACTGAACAAGAGACCCAGTACTTC. It encodes CSVEEGSGTTEQETQYF.

The rearrangement joins TRBV27 to TRBJ2-3; 7 nucleotides line up with TRBD2. The CDR3 is 16 residues long. The V segment lost 7 bases and the J segment 2 bases; nucleotides outside the gene matches: 12. CDR1 MNHEY and CDR2 SMNVEV come from the germline V gene (reference sequence). The DNA for the CDR3 is TGTGCCAGCACCGATTACGTAGGGAGGGCCACAGATACGCAGTATTTT. Its translation is CASTDYVGRATDTQYF.

This clone was found a few times. This sequence joins TRBV6-6 and TRBJ1-2, with D unresolved. Trimming cost V 5 bases and J 5 bases, with 12 bases left between them. The germline V gene has CDR1 MNHNY and CDR2 SVGAGI (reference sequence). The CDR3 totals 13 residues. Here the CDR3 reads CASSPLAGYGYTF. The CDR3 nucleotides read TGTGCCAGCAGTCCTCTAGCTGGATATGGCTACACCTTC.

In this sample, this clone turned up a few times. V gene TRBV5-1 combines with J gene TRBJ1-2; D call uncertain. The CDR3 runs 14 residues. Germline CDR1 SGHRS, CDR2 YFSETQ. V lost 0 bases, J lost 7 bases, and 13 bases lay in between. The CDR3 DNA is TGCGCCAGCAGCTTGGTGGCGGATGGCGCTGGCTACACCTTC. Translation gives CASSLVADGAGYTF.

The chain links TRBV10-2 to TRBJ2-1, with D unclear. The CDR3 contains 13 residues. CDR1 and CDR2 from the germline V gene are WSHSY and SAAADI. V was trimmed by 6 bases and J by 0 bases, leaving 6 bases between them. CDR3 DNA: TGCGCCAGCAGGAGCTACTCCTACAATGAGCAGTTCTTC. Residues: CASRSYSYNEQFF.

The V and J genes are TRBV5-1 and TRBJ2-1, with D unclear. This CDR3 has 11 amino acids. The ends were cut back, 4 bases at V and 7 bases at J, with 6 bases in the middle. Germline lookup yields CDR1 SGHRS and CDR2 YFSETQ. CDR3 in DNA: TGCGCCAGCAGCGCTTATAATGAGCAGTTCTTC. It specifies CASSAYNEQFF. Full variable domain (missing parts from reference TRBV5-1 and TRBJ2-1): KAGVTQTPRYLIKTRGQQVTLSCSPISGHRSVSWYQQTPGQGLQFLFEYFSETQRNKGNFPGRFSGRQFSNSRSEMNVSTLELGDSALYLCASSAYNEQFFGPGTRLTVL.

This sequence joins TRBV10-3 and TRBJ2-2; TRBD2 matches 9 bases. Germline V gene data show CDR1 as ENHRY and CDR2 as SYGVKD. V dropped 8 bases and J dropped 1; count of bases not matched to a gene: 2. The CDR3 contains 14 residues. The CDR3 is CAIERGVNTGELFF. CDR3 sequence (DNA): TGTGCCATCGAGCGGGGGGTGAACACCGGGGAGCTGTTTTTT.

The CDR3 region has the DNA TGTGCCAGCTCGCGATTTAGAACCGGGACAGGTGAAGAGACCCAGTACTTC. Amino acids: CASSRFRTGTGEETQYF. The V call is TRBV18, the J call TRBJ2-5; 8 bases agree with TRBD1. Germline CDR1 is KGHSH and CDR2 is LQKENI. This CDR3 is 17 amino acids long. The ends lost 6 bases at V and 3 bases at J; junction bases unmatched: 15.

The gene calls are TRBV19 and TRBJ2-7; 8 nucleotides agree with TRBD2. V trimming: 8 bases; J trimming: 3 bases; junction bases outside the gene matches: 9. CDR1 and CDR2 from the germline V gene are LNHDA and SQIVND (reference sequence). The CDR3 spans 14 residues. The CDR3 DNA reads TGTGCCAGTTCACCCGGGACTAGTTTCTACGAGCAGTACTTC. Protein: CASSPGTSFYEQYF.

V and J are TRBV4-2 and TRBJ2-3; no firm D call. This CDR3 spans 13 amino acids. The V gene's germline CDR1 is LGHNA and CDR2 YNFKEQ. V was clipped by 0 bases and J by 5 bases, with 6 bases between them. CDR3 loop: CASSQDPGDTQYF. The CDR3 DNA is TGTGCCAGCAGCCAAGATCCCGGAGATACGCAGTATTTT.

The chain carries TRBV7-2 and TRBJ2-7; 10 bases are a match to TRBD2. CDR1 is SGHTA, CDR2 FQGNSA, per germline. This CDR3 comprises 15 residues. V shed 2 bases, J shed 3 bases, and the junction held 4 bases outside the gene matches. The CDR3 nucleotides are TGTGCCAGCAGCTTATCTAGCGGGAGCAGCTACGAGCAGTACTTC. Encoded protein: CASSLSSGSSYEQYF.

This clone was seen a handful of times. This rearrangement joins TRBV7-7 to TRBJ2-2; no clear D gene. The CDR3 loop spans 13 amino acids. Germline V CDR1 and CDR2: SSHAT, FNYEAQ (reference sequence). Trimming shortened V by 2 bases and J by 0 bases, and 1 base separated the two germline ends. CDR3 amino acids: CASSLTNTGELFF. For the CDR3, the DNA is TGTGCCAGCAGCTTAACGAACACCGGGGAGCTGTTTTTT.

V and J are TRBV10-3 and TRBJ2-7, with D hard to call. The germline V gene has CDR1 ENHRY and CDR2 SYGVKD. The germline V and J ends were trimmed by 2 bases and 7 bases, with 18 bases remaining between them. CDR3 size: 15 residues. The CDR3 DNA follows: TGTGCCATCAGTGAGCCCGACGCAAGTACTCGGGAGCAGTACTTC. Amino acid sequence: CAISEPDASTREQYF.

The chain employs TRBV7-2 and TRBJ2-3, with 8 bases aligning to TRBD2. The germline gives CDR1 SGHTA, CDR2 FQGNSA. V shed 0 bases and J 5 bases; nucleotides not matched to a gene: 10. This CDR3 region has 17 residues. CDR3 residues: CASSLARSGRGIDTQYF. The CDR3 nucleotides are TGTGCCAGCAGCTTAGCCCGAAGCGGGAGAGGGATAGATACGCAGTATTTT.

The chain employs TRBV15 and TRBJ2-7, with TRBD1 matching over 10 bases. Germline CDR1 reads LNHNV; CDR2 reads YYDKDF (reference sequence). V was clipped by 2 bases and J by 4 bases; unmatched bases: 5. CDR3 length: 15 amino acids. The CDR3 spells CATSRTGQGGYEQYF. CDR3 nucleotides: TGTGCCACCAGCAGAACAGGACAGGGGGGGTACGAGCAGTACTTC.

The chain employs TRBV5-1 and TRBJ2-2, with a tentative D call TRBD1 (6 bases). Trimming took 4 bases from V and 3 from J, leaving 13 bases between them. The CDR3 contains 15 residues. CDR1 and CDR2 (germline): SGHRS, YFSETQ. The CDR3 nucleotides read TGCGCCAGCAGCCGGTGGGGGCGGGACACCGGGGAGCTGTTTTTT. Its translation: CASSRWGRDTGELFF.

The chain is built from TRBV10-3 and TRBJ2-2; D unclear. Trimming pared 2 bases from V and 5 bases from J, leaving 9 bases between. The length of the CDR3 is 14 residues. Germline assignment: CDR1 ENHRY and CDR2 SYGVKD. The DNA for the CDR3 is TGTGCCATCAGTGAGAGTATCGGTACCGGGGAGCTGTTTTTT. This gives the protein CAISESIGTGELFF.

The chain recombines TRBV6-5 with TRBJ2-7; the match to TRBD2 covers 10 bases. The CDR3 contains 13 residues. The V and J ends lost 5 bases and 6 bases, in that order; junction bases with no gene match: 4. Germline-derived CDR1 and CDR2 are MNHEY and SVGAGI. CDR3 region: CASSLAGVFEQYF. The CDR3, as DNA: TGTGCCAGCAGTCTAGCGGGAGTGTTCGAGCAGTACTTC.

This chain joins TRBV7-3 and TRBJ2-5; the D is unclear. Trimming stripped 2 bases from V and 5 bases from J, with 9 bases between. The V gene's germline CDR1 is SGHTA and CDR2 FQGTGA. The CDR3 loop spans 13 amino acids. The CDR3 nucleotides are TGTGCCAGCAGCTTATTCCTCGGTGAGACCCAGTACTTC. Encoded protein: CASSLFLGETQYF.

The chain couples TRBV19 to TRBJ2-1, with D perhaps TRBD1 or TRBD2 (6 bases each). The CDR3 has 13 residues. The germline CDR1 and CDR2 sequences are LNHDA and SQIVND (reference sequence). Trimming shortened V by 4 bases and J by 10 bases, and 14 bases separated the two germline ends. The chain's CDR3 is CASSTGRGGEQFF. CDR3 sequence (DNA): TGTGCCAGTAGTACCGGGCGAGGGGGGGAGCAGTTCTTC.

V is TRBV29-1 and J is TRBJ2-1; tentatively, D is TRBD2 (5 bases). With 3 bases removed from V and 9 bases from J, the gap between germline ends came to 18 bases. There are 14 residues in the CDR3. Germline loops: CDR1 SQVTM, CDR2 ANQGSEA. The CDR3 DNA is TGCAGCGTTGACCGAACATCCGGGGTTGGTGAGCAGTTCTTC. Residues: CSVDRTSGVGEQFF.

The V gene is TRBV10-3, the J gene TRBJ2-7; TRBD1 aligns across 8 bases. This CDR3 has 15 amino acids. CDR1 and CDR2 from the germline V gene are ENHRY and SYGVKD. J gave up 5 bases and V 2 bases, and 8 bases lay outside the gene matches. In nucleotides, the CDR3 is TGTGCCATCAGTGAGGCGGTGACAGGGGTAAACGAGCAGTACTTC. Its protein is CAISEAVTGVNEQYF.

V usage is TRBV7-6 and J usage is TRBJ1-1, with D perhaps TRBD1 (5 bases). V dropped 2 bases and J dropped 4 bases, with 20 bases sitting between them. The germline CDR1 and CDR2 sequences are SGHVS and FNYEAQ. There are 17 residues in the CDR3. The CDR3 DNA follows: TGTGCCAGCAGCTTATTAGGGTTGGGAGGGGTACCCACTGAAGCTTTCTTT. Protein product: CASSLLGLGGVPTEAFF.

The genes are TRBV5-1 and TRBJ1-1; a weak D match, TRBD1 (6 bases). This CDR3 is 15 amino acids long. Trimming removed 4 bases at V and 1 base at J, with 14 bases between. Germline loops: CDR1 SGHRS, CDR2 YFSETQ. CDR3 sequence reads: CASSPGWGRNTEAFF. The CDR3 DNA reads TGCGCCAGCAGCCCGGGGTGGGGGCGGAACACTGAAGCTTTCTTT.

V and J are TRBV7-2 and TRBJ2-7; D is possibly TRBD2 (5 bases). The germline V gene has CDR1 SGHTA and CDR2 FQGNSA. The CDR3 has 14 residues. V shed 4 bases and J shed 6 bases, with 16 bases lying between them. CDR3 loop: CASSSRGLSGEQYF. For the CDR3, the DNA is TGTGCCAGCAGCTCCCGGGGTCTGAGTGGCGAGCAGTACTTC.

The genes are TRBV6-4 and TRBJ2-2; D tentatively reads TRBD1 or TRBD2 (5 bases each). The CDR3 consists of 12 residues. CDR1 is MRHNA and CDR2 is SNTAGT in the germline V gene. V was shortened by 10 bases and J by 6 bases, with 12 bases between the two germline ends. The CDR3, as DNA: TGTGCCACACCCGGGGCATCCGGGGAGCTGTTTTTT. Translating it yields CATPGASGELFF.

The rearrangement uses TRBV28 and TRBJ2-1; TRBD2 agrees at 8 bases. CDR1 is MDHEN, CDR2 SYDVKM, per germline. The CDR3 loop spans 12 amino acids. CDR3 coding DNA: TGTACTAGCGGTAACTCCTACAATGAGCAGTTCTTC. This gives the protein CTSGNSYNEQFF.

The rearrangement uses TRBV7-4 and TRBJ2-7, with a tentative D call TRBD2 (6 bases). The CDR3 consists of 18 residues. From germline, CDR1 is SGHVT and CDR2 SQSDAQ. V was cut by 6 bases and J by 4 bases, with 28 bases left in between. Here the CDR3 DNA reads TGTGCCAGCAGAAAGAGGCCGTGCGGCGGGACCACTGGGTACGAGCAGTACTTC. It is translated as CASRKRPCGGTTGYEQYF.

The J gene is TRBJ1-2, the V gene TRBV19; possible D gene TRBD1, 6 bases. The ends were cut back, 4 bases at V and 2 bases at J, with 20 bases in the middle. Germline CDR1 reads LNHDA; CDR2 reads SQIVND (reference sequence). The CDR3 loop spans 17 amino acids. The CDR3 DNA reads TGTGCCAGTAGTAGCCTGAATAGGGACATCAAGAACTATGGCTACACCTTC. It is translated as CASSSLNRDIKNYGYTF.

V usage is TRBV4-1 and J usage is TRBJ2-7; 10 bases match TRBD2. CDR1 and CDR2 from the germline V gene are MGHRA and YSYEKL. This CDR3 region has 13 residues. Losses at the gene ends were 7 bases for V and 5 bases for J; bases not matched to a gene: 5. The CDR3 sequence is CASKASGSHEQYF. The CDR3 DNA is TGCGCCAGCAAGGCTAGCGGGAGTCACGAGCAGTACTTC.

This clone qualifies as medium-sized. The rearrangement uses TRBV28 and TRBJ1-1; possible D gene TRBD1, 6 bases. Germline V gene sequence: CDR1 MDHEN, CDR2 SYDVKM. Trimming left V 7 bases short and J 6 bases short, with 21 bases between. The length of the CDR3 is 15 residues. The CDR3 DNA is TGTGCCAGCATTAAACGGGGACGGACAGAGGCTGAAGCTTTCTTT. It yields the protein CASIKRGRTEAEAFF.